The 10 T cell receptor beta chains given below trace back to one sample, sequenced in a study of T-cell memory formation after mild COVID-19. Using its own MiXCR run on the 5' RACE reads, TCRdb lists one record per CDR3 protein. The table shows about 290,000 distinct CDR3 sequences, with around 15% occurring only once. Sequencing input: PBMCs or a T cell subset sorted from them (not recorded which). The receptors were sampled from a man in his late teens or twenties who had mild COVID-19 (a few samples of this study predate the infection). Cell type and time point are not known.

This clonotype was seen a handful of times. The V call is TRBV7-9, the J call TRBJ2-7, with no clear D. The CDR3 runs 13 residues. CDR1 and CDR2 from the germline V gene are SEHNR and FQNEAQ (reference sequence). The V end was cut by 6 bases, the J end by 5 bases, with 14 bases between. The CDR3 coding sequence is TGTGCCAGCAGTTTTGATCGGCCACACGAGCAGTACGTC. Its protein is CASSFDRPHEQYV.

This clonotype has just a few counts. The gene calls are TRBV29-1 and TRBJ1-5; TRBD1 agrees at 7 bases. This CDR3 is 12 amino acids long. From germline, CDR1 is SQVTM and CDR2 ANQGSEA. The trim removed 7 bases at V and 7 bases at J, leaving 7 bases unmatched. CDR3 in DNA: TGCAGCGCAGGGGGGGGGGACCAGCCCCAGCATTTT. As protein: CSAGGGDQPQHF.

This clonotype was observed many times. V and J are TRBV12-3 or TRBV12-4 and TRBJ1-5; D unresolved. The CDR3 totals 12 residues. The germline V and J ends were trimmed by 2 bases and 7 bases, with 6 bases remaining between them. In DNA form, the CDR3 reads TGTGCCAGCAGTTTAATGTGGCAGCCCCAGCATTTT. As protein: CASSLMWQPQHF.

This clonotype was recorded many times. This rearrangement joins TRBV28 to TRBJ2-3; D gene unclear. V was shortened by 6 bases and J by 3 bases, with 7 bases between the two germline ends. The CDR3 loop spans 12 amino acids. Germline V gene lookup returns CDR1 MDHEN and CDR2 SYDVKM. In DNA, the CDR3 is TGTGCCAGCAGATCCGTGACAGATACGCAGTATTTT. Protein product: CASRSVTDTQYF.

With regard to this clonotype: A read error may explain this, as a much larger clone is one base away. The chain employs TRBV27 and TRBJ2-1; D call uncertain. Germline lookup yields CDR1 MNHEY and CDR2 SMNVEV (reference sequence). There are 13 residues in the CDR3. Trimming pared 5 bases from V and 8 bases from J, leaving 13 bases between. The CDR3 loop reads CASSPSVGDEQFF. CDR3 bases: TGTGCCAGCAGTCCATCCGTTGGCGATGAGCAGTTCTTC.

This clonotype was observed many times. The chain joins TRBV7-2 to TRBJ2-3; a weak D match, TRBD2 (5 bases). Germline CDR1 and CDR2: SGHTA and FQGNSA. The V and J ends lost 3 bases and 6 bases respectively, with 10 bases between them. There are 13 residues in the CDR3. Here the CDR3 DNA reads TGTGCCAGCAGCTTCCTCCCGGGGGATACGCAGTATTTT. Amino acids: CASSFLPGDTQYF.

On this clonotype: At one of its ends the junction is not consistent with the germline gene, which may arise from a read error. The V gene is TRBV6-4, the J gene TRBJ1-5; maybe TRBD1 (5 bases). The germline CDR1 and CDR2 sequences are MRHNA and SNTAGT. The CDR3 covers 16 residues. The CDR3 nucleotides read TGTGACAGCAGGGACCCCACGCCATCTAGCAATCAGCCCCAGCATTTT. Its translation: CDSRDPTPSSNQPQHF.

This clonotype showed up just a few times. The chain uses TRBV4-1 and TRBJ2-3; D is unresolved. V lost 3 bases and J 7 bases, leaving 11 bases between the germline ends. The length of the CDR3 is 13 residues. Germline CDR1 is MGHRA and CDR2 is YSYEKL. CDR3 coding DNA: TGCGCCAGCAGCCACCACTCTACGTATACGCAGTATTTT. It encodes CASSHHSTYTQYF.

This clonotype was detected ten times or more. This chain uses TRBV7-2 with TRBJ2-3; no clear D. The CDR3 length is 15 residues. Germline V gene lookup returns CDR1 SGHTA and CDR2 FQGNSA. V was pared by 4 bases and J by 1 base, with 12 bases between. The CDR3 reads CASSSDSMGTDTQYF. CDR3 DNA: TGTGCCAGCAGCTCCGATAGCATGGGCACAGATACGCAGTATTTT.

The chain uses TRBV7-2 and TRBJ2-3; TRBD1 matches at 10 bases. The length of the CDR3 is 15 residues. V lost 5 bases, J lost 6 bases, and 8 bases stayed unmatched. The germline V gene encodes CDR1 SGHTA and CDR2 FQGNSA. In DNA, the CDR3 is TGTGCCAGCAGCCGAGACAGGGGGCGGTGGGATACGCAGTATTTT. It translates to CASSRDRGRWDTQYF.